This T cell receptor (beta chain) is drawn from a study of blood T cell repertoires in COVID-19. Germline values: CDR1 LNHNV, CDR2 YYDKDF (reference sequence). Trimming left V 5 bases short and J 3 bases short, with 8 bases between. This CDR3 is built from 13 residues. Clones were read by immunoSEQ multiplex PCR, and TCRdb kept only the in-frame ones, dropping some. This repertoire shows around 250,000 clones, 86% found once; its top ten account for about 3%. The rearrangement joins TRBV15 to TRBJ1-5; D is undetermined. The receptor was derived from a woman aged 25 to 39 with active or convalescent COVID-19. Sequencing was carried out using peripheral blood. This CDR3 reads CATSLASNQPQHF. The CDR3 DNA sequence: TGTGCCACCAGCTTAGCCTCCAATCAGCCCCAGCATTTT.